A selection of T cell receptor beta chains follows, all from one sample in a study of cytomegalovirus exposure and HLA in healthy donors. TCRdb keeps only in-frame clones here, not all; method: immunoSEQ multiplex PCR. In the table there are roughly 120,000 clones, 70% to 85% of which are singletons. Sequenced: PBMCs. The receptors stem from a woman aged 18-35 years in good health and CMV-seropositive. The CDR3 runs from the conserved cysteine through the conserved F or W. The order of the fields is D gene, V gene, clone size, J gene, CDR3 protein, CDR3 DNA. The D gene is left open where the match is weak. Clone sizes are given selectively: once, few, many, or a class where the clone is expanded.

>NA|TRBV4-2|once|TRBJ2-7
CASSDQGYEQYF
TGTGCCAGCAGCGACCAGGGCTACGAGCAGTACTTC
>NA|TRBV19|NA|TRBJ2-2
CATGTHRNTGELFF
TGTGCCACCGGAACTCACAGAAACACCGGGGAGCTGTTTTTT
>NA|TRBV7-9|NA|TRBJ1-3
CSSSLGGNGNTIYF
TGTTCCAGCAGCTTAGGCGGGAATGGAAACACCATATATTTT
>TRBD1|TRBV27|NA|TRBJ1-2
CASKSGQTNYGYTF
TGTGCCAGCAAGTCGGGACAGACCAACTATGGCTACACCTTC
>NA|TRBV11-2|NA|TRBJ2-7
CASSLGADSYEQYF
TGTGCCAGCAGCTTAGGGGCAGACTCCTACGAGCAGTACTTC
>NA|TRBV7-3|NA|TRBJ2-2
CASSPRTGELFF
TGTGCCAGCAGCCCTAGAACCGGGGAGCTGTTTTTT
>NA|TRBV18|NA|TRBJ2-5
CASSRGLEETQYF
TGTGCCAGCTCACGGGGGCTAGAAGAGACCCAGTACTTC
>TRBD2|TRBV14|few|TRBJ2-2
CASSLPGLRNTGELFF
TGTGCCAGCAGCCTACCGGGACTAAGGAACACCGGGGAGCTGTTTTTT
>NA|TRBV5-1|few|TRBJ2-1
CASSLSTTGNNEQFF
TGCGCCAGCAGCTTGAGTACTACAGGAAACAATGAGCAGTTCTTC
>NA|TRBV19|NA|TRBJ2-7
CASSIGGSEQYF
TGTGCCAGTAGTATAGGCGGATCCGAGCAGTACTTC
>TRBD1|TRBV2|few|TRBJ1-2
CASRGDRASYTF
TGTGCCAGCAGGGGGGACAGGGCTAGCTACACCTTC
>TRBD1|TRBV28|NA|TRBJ2-7
CASRPTTGISYEQYF
TGTGCCAGCAGGCCGACGACAGGGATTTCCTACGAGCAGTACTTC
>TRBD2|TRBV7-2|few|TRBJ2-1
CASSQSVAGGPGEQFF
TGTGCCAGCAGCCAGAGCGTGGCGGGGGGGCCGGGGGAGCAGTTCTTC
>TRBD1|TRBV9|NA|TRBJ2-2
CASSVAGTGAGELFF
TGTGCCAGCAGCGTAGCCGGGACAGGGGCCGGGGAGCTGTTTTTT
>TRBD1|TRBV4-1|NA|TRBJ2-2
CASSQVGRRQGGSGELFF
TGCGCCAGCAGCCAAGTTGGGCGGCGACAGGGGGGTTCCGGGGAGCTGTTTTTT
>TRBD2|TRBV4-1|NA|TRBJ2-7
CASSQELAGTYEQYF
TGCGCCAGCAGCCAAGAACTAGCGGGGACTTACGAGCAGTACTTC
>NA|TRBV7-9|once|TRBJ1-1
CASSSFGGGYTEAFF
TGTGCCAGCAGCTCTTTCGGCGGGGGGTACACTGAAGCTTTCTTT
>TRBD2|TRBV5-6|once|TRBJ2-3
CASSWELAGDDTQYF
TGTGCCAGCAGCTGGGAACTAGCGGGTGACGATACGCAGTATTTT
>TRBD1|TRBV4-1|NA|TRBJ1-2
CASSHSGDWTGKDGYTF
TGCGCCAGCAGCCATTCTGGCGATTGGACAGGGAAAGATGGCTACACCTTC
>TRBD1|TRBV2|NA|TRBJ1-1
CASSRTGDTEAFF
TGTGCCAGCAGCCGGACAGGGGACACTGAAGCTTTCTTT
>NA|TRBV6-6|NA|TRBJ1-1
CASRDTLNTEAFF
TGTGCCAGCAGGGACACACTTAACACTGAAGCTTTCTTT
>TRBD1|TRBV4-1|NA|TRBJ1-2
CASSQDGGGTGTYGYTF
TGCGCCAGCAGCCAAGATGGAGGGGGGACAGGGACCTATGGCTACACCTTC
>NA|TRBV28|NA|TRBJ1-2
CASSLGTGSRYGYTF
TGTGCCAGCAGTTTGGGAACAGGGAGTCGTTATGGCTACACCTTC
>TRBD1|TRBV7-2|once|TRBJ2-1
CASTQSPGTGLFF
TGTGCCAGCACCCAATCCCCCGGGACAGGGTTGTTCTTC